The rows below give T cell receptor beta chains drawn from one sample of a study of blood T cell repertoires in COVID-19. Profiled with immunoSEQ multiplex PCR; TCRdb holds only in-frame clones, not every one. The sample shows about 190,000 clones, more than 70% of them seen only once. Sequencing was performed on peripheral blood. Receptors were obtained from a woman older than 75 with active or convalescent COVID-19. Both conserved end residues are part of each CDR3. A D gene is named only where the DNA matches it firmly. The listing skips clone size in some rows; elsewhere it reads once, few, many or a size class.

CDR3nt: TGTGCCAGCAAACTCAGGGGGCGCGGGGAAAAAGAGACCCAGTACTTC
CDR3aa: CASKLRGRGEKETQYF
d_gene: TRBD1
abundance: NA
j_gene: TRBJ2-5
v_gene: TRBV27

CDR3nt: TGTGCCAGCAGCAGGGGACAGGGAAGCACAGATACGCAGTATTTT
CDR3aa: CASSRGQGSTDTQYF
d_gene: TRBD1
abundance: NA
j_gene: TRBJ2-3
v_gene: TRBV6-5

CDR3nt: TGTGCCAGCAGTTTATCGTATCGCGGGGGGATCTATGGCTACACCTTC
CDR3aa: CASSLSYRGGIYGYTF
d_gene: NA
abundance: NA
j_gene: TRBJ1-2
v_gene: TRBV27

CDR3nt: TGTGCCAGTAGTTACGGGACAGGGGGGAAGAAACTGTTTTTT
CDR3aa: CASSYGTGGKKLFF
d_gene: TRBD1
abundance: NA
j_gene: TRBJ1-4
v_gene: TRBV19

CDR3nt: TGCGCCAGCAGCAGGGGACAGGGGCCGGCATACACCTTC
CDR3aa: CASSRGQGPAYTF
d_gene: TRBD1
abundance: NA
j_gene: TRBJ1-2
v_gene: TRBV4-1

CDR3nt: TGCGCCAGCAGCTCGGGACAGGGTAGCTATGGCTACACCTTC
CDR3aa: CASSSGQGSYGYTF
d_gene: TRBD1
abundance: NA
j_gene: TRBJ1-2
v_gene: TRBV5-1

CDR3nt: TGTGCCAGCAGCTTCCAAACTAGTTTCGCAGATACGCAGTATTTT
CDR3aa: CASSFQTSFADTQYF
d_gene: NA
abundance: once
j_gene: TRBJ2-3
v_gene: TRBV7-2

CDR3nt: TGTGCCAGCAGCTTGGAATCTAGCGGGGGCTACGAGCAGTACTTC
CDR3aa: CASSLESSGGYEQYF
d_gene: TRBD2
abundance: NA
j_gene: TRBJ2-7
v_gene: TRBV5-6

CDR3nt: TGTGCCAGCAGTTTTTACCGGACAGGGGGCACAGATACGCAGTATTTT
CDR3aa: CASSFYRTGGTDTQYF
d_gene: TRBD1
abundance: NA
j_gene: TRBJ2-3
v_gene: TRBV27

CDR3nt: TGTGCCAGCAGCCCCAGGCGGGGTATCACAGATACGCAGTATTTT
CDR3aa: CASSPRRGITDTQYF
d_gene: NA
abundance: once
j_gene: TRBJ2-3
v_gene: TRBV9

CDR3nt: TGTGCCAGCAGTGAACAGGGGGATACGCAGTATTTT
CDR3aa: CASSEQGDTQYF
d_gene: NA
abundance: NA
j_gene: TRBJ2-3
v_gene: TRBV6-1

CDR3nt: TGTGCCAGCAGCTTTTGGGGGCGAAGCGACGAGCAGTACTTC
CDR3aa: CASSFWGRSDEQYF
d_gene: NA
abundance: NA
j_gene: TRBJ2-7
v_gene: TRBV7-9

CDR3nt: TGTGCCAGCAGCGTATCCCTCCCGGGACTAGCGGGGTTTGCAGATACGCAGTATTTT
CDR3aa: CASSVSLPGLAGFADTQYF
d_gene: TRBD2
abundance: once
j_gene: TRBJ2-3
v_gene: TRBV9

CDR3nt: TGTGCCAGCAGCGTGGGGCTGGGACAACAAGAGACCCAGTACTTC
CDR3aa: CASSVGLGQQETQYF
d_gene: NA
abundance: NA
j_gene: TRBJ2-5
v_gene: TRBV9

CDR3nt: TGTGCCAGCAGCCCGAATGCCAGGGGGCGTCAGCCCCAGCATTTT
CDR3aa: CASSPNARGRQPQHF
d_gene: TRBD1
abundance: NA
j_gene: TRBJ1-5
v_gene: TRBV6-2/TRBV6-3

CDR3nt: TGTGCCAGCTCACCATCGACAGGGTTAATTTATGGCTACACCTTC
CDR3aa: CASSPSTGLIYGYTF
d_gene: TRBD1
abundance: once
j_gene: TRBJ1-2
v_gene: TRBV18

CDR3nt: TGTGCCTGGAGTGTAGCGGGTGGCACCGGGGAGCTGTTTTTT
CDR3aa: CAWSVAGGTGELFF
d_gene: NA
abundance: NA
j_gene: TRBJ2-2
v_gene: TRBV30

CDR3nt: TGTGCCAGCAGCCCCACCCGGGGGGACACAGATACGCAGTATTTT
CDR3aa: CASSPTRGDTDTQYF
d_gene: TRBD2
abundance: NA
j_gene: TRBJ2-3
v_gene: TRBV4-2

CDR3nt: TGTGCCAGCAGTTTAATTCCGCAGGGGAATGAGGAGACCCAGTACTTC
CDR3aa: CASSLIPQGNEETQYF
d_gene: NA
abundance: NA
j_gene: TRBJ2-5
v_gene: TRBV28

CDR3nt: TGCGCCAGCAGCCAAGAGGGTCCCGGGAATACGCAGTATTTT
CDR3aa: CASSQEGPGNTQYF
d_gene: NA
abundance: NA
j_gene: TRBJ2-3
v_gene: TRBV4-1

CDR3nt: TGTGCCAGCAGCATCGACAGGGTCCCAGGCACAGATACGCAGTATTTT
CDR3aa: CASSIDRVPGTDTQYF
d_gene: TRBD1
abundance: once
j_gene: TRBJ2-3
v_gene: TRBV6-4

CDR3nt: TGCAGCGCAACGGTCAACACTGAAGCTTTCTTT
CDR3aa: CSATVNTEAFF
d_gene: NA
abundance: few
j_gene: TRBJ1-1
v_gene: TRBV29-1

CDR3nt: TGCGCCAGCAGTATAGCGGGGGAATACTACGAGCAGTACTTC
CDR3aa: CASSIAGEYYEQYF
d_gene: TRBD2
abundance: NA
j_gene: TRBJ2-7
v_gene: TRBV5-1

CDR3nt: TGCGCCAGCAGCTTGGGGGGAGGGAACACTGAAGCTTTCTTT
CDR3aa: CASSLGGGNTEAFF
d_gene: NA
abundance: NA
j_gene: TRBJ1-1
v_gene: TRBV5-1

CDR3nt: TGTGCCAGCAGCCCTCAGGGGAAACTGTTTTTT
CDR3aa: CASSPQGKLFF
d_gene: NA
abundance: NA
j_gene: TRBJ1-4
v_gene: TRBV7-6

CDR3nt: TGTGCCAGCAGCTGGGGGGTAAACTATGGCTACACCTTC
CDR3aa: CASSWGVNYGYTF
d_gene: NA
abundance: NA
j_gene: TRBJ1-2
v_gene: TRBV28

CDR3nt: TGTGCCAGCAGCTTAGACGGGACAGGGGCACCGTCGAACTACAATGAGCAGTTCTTC
CDR3aa: CASSLDGTGAPSNYNEQFF
d_gene: TRBD1
abundance: NA
j_gene: TRBJ2-1
v_gene: TRBV11-3

CDR3nt: TGTGCCAGCTCACCGTTAGCGGGGAGCCAATCTGAGCAGTTCTTC
CDR3aa: CASSPLAGSQSEQFF
d_gene: TRBD2
abundance: NA
j_gene: TRBJ2-1
v_gene: TRBV18

CDR3nt: TGTGCCAGTAGTATCGGGGGGGCCCGCACAGATACGCAGTATTTT
CDR3aa: CASSIGGARTDTQYF
d_gene: TRBD2
abundance: NA
j_gene: TRBJ2-3
v_gene: TRBV19

CDR3nt: TGCAGCGTTCGGGACAGCGAAGAGACCCAGTACTTC
CDR3aa: CSVRDSEETQYF
d_gene: TRBD1
abundance: NA
j_gene: TRBJ2-5
v_gene: TRBV29-1

CDR3nt: TGTGCCAGCAGTTCCCAGGACAGCGCAACTAATGAAAAACTGTTTTTT
CDR3aa: CASSSQDSATNEKLFF
d_gene: NA
abundance: NA
j_gene: TRBJ1-4
v_gene: TRBV28

CDR3nt: TGTGCCAGCAGTTTTGGGTTTGGGGAGGGCTACACCTTC
CDR3aa: CASSFGFGEGYTF
d_gene: NA
abundance: few
j_gene: TRBJ1-2
v_gene: TRBV12-3/TRBV12-4

CDR3nt: TGTGCCAGCAGTTTGGCAGGGTATGATTACGAGCAGTACTTC
CDR3aa: CASSLAGYDYEQYF
d_gene: NA
abundance: NA
j_gene: TRBJ2-7
v_gene: TRBV28

CDR3nt: TGCGCCAGCAGCTCTTTGGTAGCGGGGGGAAAAGAGACCCAGTACTTC
CDR3aa: CASSSLVAGGKETQYF
d_gene: TRBD2
abundance: NA
j_gene: TRBJ2-5
v_gene: TRBV5-1